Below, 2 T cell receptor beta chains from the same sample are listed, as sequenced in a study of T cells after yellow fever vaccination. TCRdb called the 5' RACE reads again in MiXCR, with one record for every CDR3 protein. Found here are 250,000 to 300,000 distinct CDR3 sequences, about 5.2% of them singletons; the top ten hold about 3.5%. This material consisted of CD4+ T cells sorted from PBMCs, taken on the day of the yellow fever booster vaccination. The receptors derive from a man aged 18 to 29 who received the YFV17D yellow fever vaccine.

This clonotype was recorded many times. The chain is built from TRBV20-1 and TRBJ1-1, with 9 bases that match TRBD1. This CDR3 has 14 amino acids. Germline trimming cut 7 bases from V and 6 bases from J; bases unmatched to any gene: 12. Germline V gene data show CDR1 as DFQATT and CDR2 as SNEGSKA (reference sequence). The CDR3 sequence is CSVKRPQGASEAFF. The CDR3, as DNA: TGCAGTGTCAAACGCCCACAGGGGGCTTCTGAAGCTTTCTTT.

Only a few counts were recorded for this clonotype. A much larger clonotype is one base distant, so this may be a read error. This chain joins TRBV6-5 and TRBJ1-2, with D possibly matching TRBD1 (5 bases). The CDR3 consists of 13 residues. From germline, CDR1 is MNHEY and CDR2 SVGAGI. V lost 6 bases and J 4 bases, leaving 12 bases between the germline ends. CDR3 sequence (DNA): TGTGCCAGCAGCACGAGGGGCGGCTATGGCTACACCTTC. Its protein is CASSTRGGYGYTF.